The 3 T cell receptor beta chains given below trace back to one sample, sequenced in a study of blood T cell repertoires in COVID-19 (dated by TCRdb to 2019 to 2021). Library generation was performed with the immunoSEQ multiplex PCR assay. The table was pulled from immuneACCESS by TCRdb, which kept in-frame rearrangements only. Such tables lose some clones; where checked, under half of the loss comes from unresolved V genes, and the rest has no known cause. The sample table contains tens of thousands of clones; only one count was recorded for approximately 80% of them. The ten largest clones capture about 2.8% of the sample. The specimen was peripheral blood. The source is a woman aged 55 to 70 with acute or convalescent COVID-19.

The chain carries TRBV28 and TRBJ2-5; D uncertain. The ends were cut back, 3 bases at V and 5 bases at J, with 10 bases in the middle. Germline V gives CDR1 MDHEN, CDR2 SYDVKM. The CDR3 totals 13 residues. The CDR3 is CASSFSNGETQYF. The CDR3 DNA sequence: TGTGCCAGCAGTTTCAGTAACGGGGAGACCCAGTACTTC.

The chain carries TRBV5-4 and TRBJ2-3, with D maybe TRBD2 (6 bases). CDR1 SGHNT and CDR2 YYREEE come from the germline V gene (reference sequence). V was pared by 1 base and J by 1 base, with 10 bases between. The CDR3 contains 15 residues. Here the CDR3 reads CASSLYSGGTDTQYF. CDR3 DNA: TGTGCCAGCAGCTTGTATAGCGGAGGCACAGATACGCAGTATTTT. Full variable domain (rest looked up from reference TRBV5-4 and TRBJ2-3): ETGVTQSPTHLIKTRGQQVTLRCSSQSGHNTVSWYQQALGQGPQFIFQYYREEENGRGNFPPRFSGLQFPNYSSELNVNALELDDSALYLCASSLYSGGTDTQYFGPGTRLTVL.

The gene calls are TRBV5-1 and TRBJ2-1; 8 bases are shared with TRBD1. CDR1 and CDR2 from the germline V gene are SGHRS and YFSETQ. This CDR3 is 15 amino acids long. V lost 5 bases, J lost 3 bases, and 7 bases stayed unmatched. The CDR3 sequence is CASRTGTGLYNEQFF. In nucleotides, the CDR3 is TGCGCCAGCAGAACCGGGACAGGACTCTACAATGAGCAGTTCTTC.